This T cell receptor beta chain was documented in a study of a mutant IDH1 vaccine in newly diagnosed glioma. Study-level background: Treated individuals were approximately 60% male and 37.5% female, averaging approximately 40 years of age.

Method: immunoSEQ multiplex PCR; TCRdb's copy keeps in-frame clones and lacks some. The top ten clones hold 5% to 6% of a sample with roughly 21,000 clones, about 85% of them seen once. Germline V lookup: CDR1 SNHLY, CDR2 FYNNEI. The ends were cut back, 4 bases at V and 6 bases at J, with 6 bases in the middle. The CDR3 runs 12 residues. As for time point: baseline, week 1 (first vaccination visit). Treatment here: pre-vaccination baseline after standard-of-care therapy. The donor cohort comprised cases of new WHO grade 3 or 4 IDH1-mutant, ATRX-lost astrocytoma. The material was PBMCs, obtained from a glioma patient treated with radiotherapy, temozolomide or both. This TCR was sampled from a man aged 35 to 55 with glioma. The V and J genes are TRBV2 and TRBJ2-2; D unresolved. The CDR3 region has the DNA TGTGCCAGCAGTGTTGGGGCCGGGGAGCTGTTTTTT. Amino acid sequence: CASSVGAGELFF. The full variable domain, completed using reference TRBV2 and TRBJ2-2, is EPEVTQTPSHQVTQMGQEVILRCVPISNHLYFYWYRQILGQKVEFLVSFYNNEISEKSEIFDDQFSVERPDGSNFTLKIRSTKLEDSAMYFCASSVGAGELFFGEGSRLTVL.